The clone carrying this TCR beta chain has just a few counts. The CDR3 sequence is 15 residues long. The V segment lost 5 bases and the J segment 2 bases; nucleotides outside the gene matches: 4. The germline gives CDR1 SGHDT, CDR2 YYEEEE. This sample is part of a study of OX40 agonist ivuxolimab in advanced cancers. Only in-frame clones appear in the TCRdb table, and some are missing; sequencing was by immunoSEQ multiplex PCR. The table records over 55,000 clones, more than 75% of them present only once. The specimen was CD4+ or CD8+ T cells sorted from blood, collected in a trial of the OX40 agonist ivuxolimab. The gene calls are TRBV5-6 and TRBJ1-6; 7 bases match TRBD1. This clonotype was obtained from an adult with an advanced solid tumor such as melanoma, head and neck, liver or kidney cancer. The CDR3 DNA sequence: TGTGCCAGCAGTCGTCAGGGGGCCTATAATTCACCCCTCCACTTT. Translating gives CASSRQGAYNSPLHF.